The T cell receptor beta chain under discussion was sequenced for a study of T cells in women clearing cervical HPV infection (dated by TCRdb to 2016 to 2018). A note on the overall study: The cases were 25 women with histologically confirmed HPV16-related CIN3 or worse, and 2 of these cases were invasive cancers. The roughly 27 controls were women who cleared a single incident HPV16 infection within 12 months without developing precancer or cancer. Cases had a median age of almost 35 years compared with roughly 37 for controls, and baseline characteristics showed no significant differences between the groups. The exploratory proof-of-principle case-control study was nested within the Guanacaste HPV Natural History Study in Costa Rica and compared TCR repertoires across cervical HPV16 outcomes. The parent cohort enrolled about 9,900 women aged 18 or older in Guanacaste, Costa Rica, in about 1993 to 1994 and followed the women for 7 to 8 years. Five blinded duplicates per group were added as quality controls, giving around 60 samples: 50 participants and roughly 10 replicates. Since HLA typing was available for only a few women, HLA type could not be ruled out as a confounder. For cases, the median interval between lesion detection and blood sampling was roughly 150 days, with an interquartile range of roughly 80 to 230 days. Blood from cases was collected at the visit where the lesion was first found, while blood from controls was collected once the infection could no longer be detected. Cases and controls were matched on age within five years and on year of sample collection.

TCR beta CDR3 regions were amplified by multiplex PCR using the immunoSEQ assay from an average of about 1,200 ng genomic DNA per sample. Primer bias was corrected in the assay by using a complete synthetic TCR repertoire to establish an amplification baseline. The amplicons were sequenced using the Illumina platform. The original methods were these. Sequences were error-corrected by clustering with frequency ratios and a modified nearest-neighbor algorithm and were then analyzed in the immunoSEQ Analyzer with IMGT gene definitions. At each rarefaction depth, TCR richness and evenness were averaged over 20 rarefaction repeats, and samples with fewer sequences than the depth were excluded. Wilcoxon rank sum tests with FDR correction were used to compare V, D and J gene relative abundances between the groups. In the blinded duplicates, the intraclass correlation was around 96% for TCR richness and averaged 76.4% across 66 gene segments. In its TCRdb copy, this immuneACCESS table keeps in-frame sequences only and misses some clones. Where compared with another copy, unresolved V genes explain less than half of these, and the others have no known cause. The DNA was the basis for D and trimming; V, J and clone size are from that table. The data table for this sample lists 20,000 to 25,000 clones. Clones ranked in the top ten supply approximately 2.6% of the sample.

In the case of this clone: Which antigen it targets is not known. The CDR3 is cut off 3 residues early in the read; its end comes from the germline J gene.

Every participant had a single incident cervical HPV16 infection, and women with prevalent HPV16 infections were excluded. Cervical HPV DNA was detected by MY09/MY11 PCR, and genotyping was performed by dot-blot hybridization. Less than 19 mL of heparinized blood was centrifuged, after which the buffy coat was aliquoted, frozen at -30 degrees C, and then stored at -80 degrees C. Genomic DNA was extracted from buffy coat specimens using QIAGEN kits. Including the terminal cysteine and phenylalanine, the CDR3 comprises 16 residues. Of the CDR3's DNA, 39 bases were read; they are in frame from base 1. The V end gives up 5 bases and the J end 4 bases, leaving 7 bases in the junction not matched to a gene. Reading the germline V gene (reference sequence) gives CDR1 LNHDA and CDR2 SQIVND. Broad study findings and their caveats: Cases were distinguished from controls with an estimated AUC of about 0.78 by random forest classifiers combining richness and V gene abundances. Significantly higher TCR repertoire richness was observed in CIN3+ cases than in controls across sequencing depths, whereas no difference in evenness was found. Because the number of T cells in each sample was unknown, differences in richness could reflect differing T-cell content rather than repertoire biology. Lower TRBV6-7 relative abundance was observed in cases than in controls (about 0.1% versus 0.15%; Bonferroni P = 0.0008). The cross-sectional design could not show whether associations preceded infection or resulted from it; effector/memory subsets and HPV-specific T cells were not isolated.

The chain was built from TRBV19 and TRBJ2-3, with 12 bases in between that match TRBD2. What was sequenced was blood buffy coat. The source is a woman between 18 and 75 years old with a cervical HPV16 infection that either progressed to CIN3+ or cleared (not recorded which). CDR3 bases read: TGTGCCAGTAGTCCCAGGCTAGCGGGAGGGCCAGATACG. Translated, this gives CASSPRLAGGPDT. The full CDR3 protein is CASSPRLAGGPDTQYF.